This T cell receptor (beta chain) was recovered during a study of response to subunit inactivated influenza vaccine. TCRdb reprocessed the RT-PCR reads with MiXCR, giving one entry per CDR3 protein. Of about 570,000 distinct CDR3 sequences in the sample, around 11% were seen once. CDR3 length equals 14 residues. Germline V lookup: CDR1 MNHEY, CDR2 SMNVEV (reference sequence). The germline V and J ends were trimmed by 6 bases and 5 bases, with 14 bases remaining between them. The data also belong to a second study, concerning T cells expressing NK-cell markers. That source notes: Synthesis of TCR beta cDNA relied on 5'RACE template switching carrying UMIs. Source material for TCR beta repertoires consisted of sorted CD3+CD56+NKG2C+, CD3+CD56+NKG2C- and CD3+CD56-NKG2C+ T cells. The eight sequenced donors comprised seven who were HCMV-seropositive and one who was seronegative. Each of roughly six donors carried dominant NKG2C+ clonotypes accounting for about 1.0-7.0% of CD8+ T cells.

This receptor was taken from a middle-aged man who received an inactivated influenza vaccine. This sequence joins TRBV27 and TRBJ1-5; D perhaps matches TRBD1 (6 bases). The sample in question was PBMCs from blood, obtained on the day of vaccination. CDR3 protein: CASSLYQGHQPQHF. CDR3 in DNA: TGTGCCAGCAGCCTATATCAGGGGCATCAGCCCCAGCATTTT.